The 2 T cell receptor beta chains listed next were all sequenced from one sample in a study of pediatric ulcerative colitis. TCRdb's copy holds only in-frame clones and misses some; the assay was immunoSEQ multiplex PCR. Of 40,000 to 55,000 clones listed, under 80% are singletons. During colonoscopy, one to two rectal pinch biopsies were collected. The sequencing sample was made of gut tissue. The receptors originated from a girl aged 5 to 17 with moderate ulcerative colitis.

A note on this clone: One end of the junction varies from germline; a read error may be responsible. CDR3 sequence (DNA): TGTGCCGGCAGCTTTGGACAGGGGGGTGAAAAGACCCAGTACTTC. Amino acids: CAGSFGQGGEKTQYF. V is TRBV7-4 and J is TRBJ2-5; 10 nucleotides line up with TRBD1. This CDR3 spans 15 amino acids. Germline CDR1 SGHVT, CDR2 SQSDAQ.

The chain carries TRBV4-3 and TRBJ1-2; D remains ambiguous. CDR3 length equals 14 residues. The ends were cut back, 0 bases at V and 8 bases at J, with 13 bases in the middle. Germline lookup yields CDR1 LGHNA and CDR2 YSLEER. The CDR3 sequence is CASSQDSLAGGYTF. The CDR3 coding sequence is TGCGCCAGCAGCCAAGACTCTCTGGCAGGAGGCTACACCTTC.